The T cell receptor beta chain described here comes from a study of CD8 T cells in ankylosing spondylitis. The sample holds many counts of this clonotype. Its target is not known. The CDR3 covers 17 residues. V lost 5 bases and J lost 0; bases outside the gene matches: 6. The study, taken as a whole, reports: The study looked at matched synovial fluid samples from ankylosing spondylitis patients. Disease-linked clones were reported to be significantly enriched there. The study identified a TCR beta motif of 7 or 8 highly homologous variants that appeared characteristic of ankylosing spondylitis blood.

As the method for making TCR beta libraries, quantitative 5'-RACE with molecular barcodes was used. TCRdb processed the 5' RACE reads anew with MiXCR; each CDR3 protein has one entry. The sample lists some 140,000 distinct CDR3 sequences, about 8% occurring once. The chain recombines TRBV12-3 or TRBV12-4 with TRBJ2-4, with TRBD2 matching over 11 bases. The sequenced material came from synovial fluid, either unsorted or a sorted T cell fraction (not recorded which). This clonotype originated in a male donor with ankylosing spondylitis. The CDR3 sequence is CASSPLAGGLAKNIQYF. In DNA form, the CDR3 reads TGTGCCAGCAGTCCTCTAGCGGGGGGCCTAGCCAAAAACATTCAGTACTTC.